What follows are 32 T cell receptor beta chains derived from one specimen sequenced in a study of regulatory T cells. No antigen has been assigned to these receptors. The primer mix had 52 TRBV and 13 TRBJ primers. TCRdb keeps only in-frame clones here, not all; method: immunoSEQ multiplex PCR. Among about 6,100 clones listed, around 87% were seen once. Study-wide results and caveats: CD3G-deficient patients' regulatory T cells showed reduced Shannon diversity versus autologous conventional CD4+ and control regulatory cells.

Sequences were obtained from CD4+ Tregs sorted from blood. The source of these receptors is a young adult with CD3G deficiency.

J is TRBJ2-7 and V is TRBV10-3; 7 bases are shared with TRBD2. The CDR3 runs to 16 residues. The V gene end was trimmed by 3 bases and the J gene end by 3 bases; junction bases not matched to a gene: 11. Germline V gene lookup returns CDR1 ENHRY and CDR2 SYGVKD. The DNA of the CDR3 is TGTGCCATCAGTGAAGGGCTGGCTAGCGGTAACTACGAGCAGTACTTC. Translated: CAISEGLASGNYEQYF.

The V call is TRBV5-1, the J call TRBJ2-5; 13 bases match TRBD2. The end of the DNA is better explained by TRBJ2-7, so the J call may be wrong. The CDR3 consists of 15 residues. Germline V gives CDR1 SGHRS, CDR2 YFSETQ. The CDR3 sequence is CASSLGTSGIYEQYF. CDR3 sequence (DNA): TGCGCCAGCAGCCTCGGGACTAGCGGGATATACGAGCAGTACTTC.

The V and J genes are TRBV7-9 and TRBJ2-6; D is possibly TRBD2 (5 bases). CDR1 is SEHNR and CDR2 is FQNEAQ in the germline V gene (reference sequence). V lost 2 bases, J lost 0 bases, and 11 bases lay in between. This CDR3 spans 17 amino acids. The DNA for the CDR3 is TGTGCCAGCAGCTTAACGCCCGGACTCTCTGGGGCCAACGTCCTGACTTTC. Translated, it gives CASSLTPGLSGANVLTF. The full variable domain, with the rest looked up from reference TRBV7-9 and TRBJ2-6, is DTGVSQNPRHKITKRGQNVTFRCDPISEHNRLYWYRQTLGQGPEFLTYFQNEAQLEKSRLLSDRFSAERPKGSFSTLEIQRTEQGDSAMYLCASSLTPGLSGANVLTFGAGSRLTVL.

V usage is TRBV10-3 and J usage is TRBJ1-2, with TRBD1 matching 7 bases. This CDR3 has 15 amino acids. Trimming removed 3 bases from V and 2 bases from J; junction bases left unmatched: 6. CDR1 is ENHRY and CDR2 is SYGVKD in the germline V gene. The CDR3 loop reads CAISEGTGANYGYTF. The DNA for the CDR3 is TGTGCCATCAGTGAAGGCACAGGGGCGAACTATGGCTACACCTTC.

J is TRBJ2-3 and V is TRBV28; D gene ambiguous. Germline-derived CDR1 and CDR2 are MDHEN and SYDVKM. The ends were cut back, 5 bases at V and 4 bases at J, with 13 bases in the middle. The CDR3 is 14 amino acids. In DNA, the CDR3 is TGTGCCAGCAGTCCTACTGGAGTTGCAGATACGCAGTATTTT. It specifies CASSPTGVADTQYF.

This sequence joins TRBV28 and TRBJ2-2; a weak D match, TRBD2 (6 bases). The CDR3 covers 13 residues. The germline V and J ends were trimmed by 9 bases and 1 base, with 9 bases remaining between them. Germline loops: CDR1 MDHEN, CDR2 SYDVKM. CDR3 sequence: CASRGVNTGELFF. CDR3 DNA sequence: TGTGCCAGTCGCGGGGTGAACACCGGGGAGCTGTTTTTT.

The chain combines TRBV19 with TRBJ2-5; 8 positions match TRBD1. After removal of 2 bases from V and 2 bases from J, the junction contained 4 bases not matched to a gene. The CDR3 has 15 residues. CDR1 LNHDA and CDR2 SQIVND come from the germline V gene (reference sequence). DNA of the CDR3: TGTGCCAGTAGTATAAACGGACAGGGACAAGAGACCCAGTACTTC. Translating it yields CASSINGQGQETQYF.

This rearrangement joins TRBV6-1 to TRBJ1-2; D is perhaps TRBD1 (5 bases). The CDR3 is made up of 14 amino acids. The ends were cut back, 4 bases at V and 7 bases at J, with 16 bases in the middle. Germline-derived CDR1 and CDR2 are MNHNS and SASEGT. CDR3 in DNA: TGTGCCAGCAGTGCCCGGGACGGCAGTTTTGGCTACACCTTC. Its translation is CASSARDGSFGYTF.

The chain links TRBV7-8 to TRBJ2-1, with TRBD2 matching over 9 bases. Germline lookup yields CDR1 SGHVS and CDR2 FQNEAQ. With 5 bases clipped from V and 9 bases from J, the junction kept 8 bases outside the gene matches. The CDR3 covers 14 residues. In nucleotides, the CDR3 is TGTGCCAGCAGCCCGCGGCGGGGGGGCAGTGAGCAGTTCTTC. Translating gives CASSPRRGGSEQFF. The full variable domain, completed using reference TRBV7-8 and TRBJ2-1, is GAGVSQSPRYKVAKRGQDVALRCDPISGHVSLFWYQQALGQGPEFLTYFQNEAQLDKSGLPSDRFFAERPEGSVSTLKIQRTQQEDSAVYLCASSPRRGGSEQFFGPGTRLTVL.

This clone has just one count. The chain carries TRBV11-3 and TRBJ2-3; tentative D call: TRBD1 (7 bases). V lost 3 bases to trimming and J lost 4 bases, with 17 bases between them. CDR1 SGHNT and CDR2 YENEEA come from the germline V gene. The CDR3 is 16 amino acids. CDR3 nucleotides: TGTGCCAGCAGCTTGGGGAGCATCAGGGGGGCAGATACGCAGTATTTT. It encodes CASSLGSIRGADTQYF.

The rearrangement links TRBV7-9 to TRBJ2-5; maybe TRBD2 (6 bases). V lost 5 bases, J lost 4 bases, and 17 bases lay in between. The CDR3 has 15 amino acids. Germline V gene sequence: CDR1 SEHNR, CDR2 FQNEAQ (reference sequence). This CDR3 is CASSPGGQGRETQYF. The CDR3 DNA follows: TGTGCCAGCAGCCCTGGAGGGCAGGGAAGAGAGACCCAGTACTTC.

This chain links TRBV28 with TRBJ2-3; D may be TRBD2 (6 bases). Per the germline V gene, CDR1 is MDHEN and CDR2 is SYDVKM. V gave up 4 bases and J gave up 4 bases, with 9 bases separating them. The CDR3 has 13 amino acids. CDR3 DNA sequence: TGTGCCAGCAGTTATTCGGGGGCAGATACGCAGTATTTT. This sequence encodes CASSYSGADTQYF.

The chain has TRBV28 and TRBJ2-7; 7 nucleotides line up with TRBD1. Germline V gives CDR1 MDHEN, CDR2 SYDVKM. CDR3 length: 13 residues. The V gene end was trimmed by 8 bases and the J gene end by 4 bases; junction bases not matched to a gene: 8. The CDR3: CASGRDSPYEQYF. The CDR3, as DNA: TGTGCCAGCGGCCGGGACAGTCCTTACGAGCAGTACTTC.

This clone was counted a few times. The chain uses TRBV19 and TRBJ1-1, with D tentatively TRBD1 (5 bases). Trimming removed 6 bases from V and 4 bases from J, with 21 bases in between. The CDR3 has 16 residues. Germline V CDR1 and CDR2: LNHDA, SQIVND (reference sequence). Written as DNA, the CDR3 is TGTGCCAGTAGACCCCATTGGGCCCAGGGCGTCACTGAAGCTTTCTTT. This translates into CASRPHWAQGVTEAFF.

The V call is TRBV7-9, the J call TRBJ2-7; D is unclear. The V end was cut by 1 base, the J end by 6 bases, with 7 bases between. Per the germline V gene, CDR1 is SEHNR and CDR2 is FQNEAQ (reference sequence). CDR3 length: 12 amino acids. The DNA for the CDR3 is TGTGCCAGCAGCTTAGAGACAAGCGAGCAGTACTTC. Translated: CASSLETSEQYF.

V and J are TRBV5-1 and TRBJ2-3; 11 bases are a match to TRBD2. With V trimmed by 0 bases and J by 4 bases, 4 bases remained unmatched. Per the germline V gene, CDR1 is SGHRS and CDR2 is YFSETQ. CDR3 length: 16 amino acids. The CDR3 coding sequence is TGCGCCAGCAGCTTGGCCACTAGCGGGGGCTCAGATACGCAGTATTTT. This sequence encodes CASSLATSGGSDTQYF.

The rearrangement joins TRBV28 to TRBJ2-2; TRBD1 aligns across 10 bases. The CDR3 has 15 residues. Germline V gene data show CDR1 as MDHEN and CDR2 as SYDVKM. V shed 6 bases and J 5 bases; nucleotides not matched to a gene: 6. CDR3 nucleotides: TGTGCCAGCAGGACAGGGGGCAAGAGAACCGGGGAGCTGTTTTTT. It is translated as CASRTGGKRTGELFF.

This chain connects TRBV6-1 to TRBJ2-7; the D gene is possibly TRBD1 (5 bases). Per germline, CDR1 MNHNS and CDR2 SASEGT. Trimming cost V 5 bases and J 2 bases, with 10 bases left between them. CDR3 length equals 13 residues. CDR3 residues: CASSTQGAYEQYF. The CDR3 DNA reads TGTGCCAGCAGTACCCAAGGGGCCTACGAGCAGTACTTC.

V is TRBV18 and J is TRBJ2-5, with a possible D match to TRBD1 (6 bases). This CDR3 has 13 amino acids. CDR1 is KGHSH, CDR2 LQKENI, per germline. V lost 3 bases, J lost 3 bases, and 8 bases lay in between. This chain's CDR3 is CASSPSGEETQYF. CDR3 coding DNA: TGTGCCAGCTCACCTTCAGGGGAAGAGACCCAGTACTTC.

This chain uses TRBV7-9 with TRBJ2-5; 9 positions match TRBD1. J lost 5 bases, V lost 3 bases, and 7 bases had no gene match. CDR1 and CDR2 (germline): SEHNR, FQNEAQ (reference sequence). This CDR3 region has 15 residues. This CDR3 is CASSLGQGQTETQYF. The DNA for the CDR3 is TGTGCCAGCAGCTTGGGACAGGGCCAGACTGAGACCCAGTACTTC.

The gene calls are TRBV6-1 and TRBJ2-3; D unresolved. V shed 4 bases and J shed 1 base, with 12 bases lying between them. CDR1 MNHNS and CDR2 SASEGT come from the germline V gene. This CDR3 region has 15 residues. The CDR3 nucleotides are TGTGCCAGCAGTGCCCTCGTGGGCCGCACAGATACGCAGTATTTT. Translated, it gives CASSALVGRTDTQYF.

This clone was observed a handful of times. J is TRBJ1-4 and V is TRBV28; D possibly corresponds to TRBD1 (5 bases). The CDR3 runs to 15 residues. V gave up 11 bases and J gave up 0 bases, with 16 bases separating them. Germline CDR1 and CDR2: MDHEN and SYDVKM. The CDR3 spells CAAGTGGATNEKLFF. DNA of the CDR3: TGTGCCGCGGGCACCGGGGGTGCAACTAATGAAAAACTGTTTTTT.

This rearrangement joins TRBV5-1 to TRBJ2-1; 12 nucleotides line up with TRBD2. Germline V gene sequence: CDR1 SGHRS, CDR2 YFSETQ. This CDR3 contains 15 residues. Trimming removed 4 bases from V and 8 bases from J; junction bases left unmatched: 7. For the CDR3, the DNA is TGCGCCAGCAGCCCGACTAGCGGGAGTTGGGATGAGCAGTTCTTC. Translating it yields CASSPTSGSWDEQFF.

CDR3 loop: CASSLFPGSEQFF. The CDR3 DNA reads as TGTGCCAGCAGCTTATTTCCTGGAAGTGAGCAGTTCTTC. The chain is built from TRBV7-9 and TRBJ2-1; no definite D call. The V gene's germline CDR1 is SEHNR and CDR2 FQNEAQ (reference sequence). The CDR3 sequence is 13 residues long. Trimming cost V 2 bases and J 9 bases, with 11 bases left between them.

This clone occurred a few times. CDR3 amino acids: CATRTGNQPQHF. CDR3 DNA: TGTGCCACGCGGACGGGCAATCAGCCCCAGCATTTT. The chain has TRBV28 and TRBJ1-5, with D uncertain. Looked up from germline, CDR1 is MDHEN and CDR2 is SYDVKM. The CDR3 covers 12 residues. V was pared by 10 bases and J by 2 bases, with 9 bases between.

The chain carries TRBV7-8 and TRBJ2-7; maybe TRBD1 (7 bases). Germline V gene sequence: CDR1 SGHVS, CDR2 FQNEAQ. The length of the CDR3 is 17 residues. Trimming shortened V by 1 base and J by 2 bases, and 18 bases separated the two germline ends. The chain's CDR3 is CASSLGEAGRGAYEQYF. CDR3 nucleotide sequence: TGTGCCAGCAGCTTAGGAGAGGCAGGCAGGGGGGCCTACGAGCAGTACTTC.

This clone has a single count. The chain employs TRBV6-1 and TRBJ1-1; D gene unclear. V was clipped by 6 bases and J by 10 bases, with 12 bases between them. Germline-derived CDR1 and CDR2 are MNHNS and SASEGT. The CDR3 sequence is 11 residues long. CDR3 sequence reads: CASRRVDRAFF. Here the CDR3 DNA reads TGTGCCAGCAGGCGGGTGGATAGAGCTTTCTTT.

This clone was seen a single time. The chain carries TRBV28 and TRBJ2-2; D remains unclear. The germline CDR1 and CDR2 sequences are MDHEN and SYDVKM. The length of the CDR3 is 12 residues. Trimming removed 8 bases at V and 8 bases at J, with 12 bases between. CDR3: CASGRAAGELFF. The CDR3 DNA is TGTGCCAGCGGTAGGGCGGCGGGGGAGCTGTTTTTT.

The CDR3 sequence is CASSERGKHGYTF. CDR3 nucleotides: TGTGCCAGCAGTGAACGAGGGAAACATGGCTACACCTTC. The chain has TRBV6-1 and TRBJ1-2; no clear D gene. The CDR3 runs 13 residues. V lost 2 bases and J lost 6, with 10 bases in between. The germline V gene encodes CDR1 MNHNS and CDR2 SASEGT.

The chain recombines TRBV5-1 with TRBJ2-2; 9 positions agree with TRBD1. This CDR3 has 15 residues. CDR1 and CDR2 (germline): SGHRS, YFSETQ. V dropped 4 bases and J dropped 6; count of bases not matched to a gene: 7. The DNA of the CDR3 is TGCGCCAGCAGCACCGGACAGGGGAAGGCCGGGGAGCTGTTTTTT. It is translated as CASSTGQGKAGELFF. The complete variable domain, with remaining parts taken from reference TRBV5-1 and TRBJ2-2, reads KAGVTQTPRYLIKTRGQQVTLSCSPISGHRSVSWYQQTPGQGLQFLFEYFSETQRNKGNFPGRFSGRQFSNSRSEMNVSTLELGDSALYLCASSTGQGKAGELFFGEGSRLTVL.

The CDR3: CASSPGQVDYGYTF. DNA for the CDR3: TGCGCCAGCAGCCCGGGACAGGTGGACTATGGCTACACCTTC. This rearrangement joins TRBV5-1 to TRBJ1-2; 8 bases are a match to TRBD1. Germline V gene lookup returns CDR1 SGHRS and CDR2 YFSETQ. The V gene end was trimmed by 4 bases and the J gene end by 3 bases; junction bases not matched to a gene: 5. The CDR3 runs to 14 residues. Using reference TRBV5-1 and TRBJ1-2 for the parts outside the CDR3, the full variable domain is KAGVTQTPRYLIKTRGQQVTLSCSPISGHRSVSWYQQTPGQGLQFLFEYFSETQRNKGNFPGRFSGRQFSNSRSEMNVSTLELGDSALYLCASSPGQVDYGYTFGSGTRLTVV.

V gene TRBV28 combines with J gene TRBJ2-1; 8 bases line up with TRBD2. The junction had 5 bases not matched to a gene; V was cut back by 2 bases and J by 2 bases. The length of the CDR3 is 16 residues. Germline assignment: CDR1 MDHEN and CDR2 SYDVKM. CDR3 loop: CASSLGGGGPYNEQFF. In DNA, the CDR3 is TGTGCCAGCAGTTTAGGAGGCGGGGGGCCCTACAATGAGCAGTTCTTC.